Each of the 27 T cell receptor beta chains below was sequenced from the same sample in a study of PD-1 blockade in classical Hodgkin lymphoma. Profiling relied on immunoSEQ multiplex PCR, and the TCRdb table lists in-frame clones only, not all of them. Of around 41,000 clones listed, about 82% are singletons. Each of the patients experienced relapse following autologous stem cell transplantation, and their brentuximab vedotin exposure differed. The material was peripheral blood mononuclear cells (PBMCs), obtained at baseline. Every receptor here comes from a human donor with classical Hodgkin lymphoma.

The V and J genes are TRBV7-2 and TRBJ2-7; D is perhaps TRBD2 (6 bases). V lost 6 bases to trimming and J lost 3 bases, with 12 bases between them. Germline-derived CDR1 and CDR2 are SGHTA and FQGNSA. The CDR3 loop spans 13 amino acids. CDR3 coding DNA: TGTGCCAGCAGTCTGGGACTCATCTACGAGCAGTACTTC. This codes for CASSLGLIYEQYF. The full variable domain, its missing parts supplied by reference TRBV7-2 and TRBJ2-7, is GAGVSQSPSNKVTEKGKDVELRCDPISGHTALYWYRQSLGQGLEFLIYFQGNSAPDKSGLPSDRFSAERTGGSVSTLTIQRTQQEDSAVYLCASSLGLIYEQYFGPGTRLTVT.

The chain joins TRBV2 to TRBJ1-4; TRBD1 matches 9 bases. The CDR3 is 14 residues long. The V gene's germline CDR1 is SNHLY and CDR2 FYNNEI. The V and J ends lost 6 bases and 7 bases, in that order; junction bases with no gene match: 6. The CDR3 DNA sequence: TGTGCCAGCAGGGACGGGACAGGGCGTGAAAAACTGTTTTTT. Encoded protein: CASRDGTGREKLFF.

V is TRBV18 and J is TRBJ1-5; D is possibly TRBD1 (5 bases). The CDR3 has 15 amino acids. Germline V gives CDR1 KGHSH, CDR2 LQKENI. Trimming shortened V by 2 bases and J by 7 bases, and 15 bases separated the two germline ends. CDR3 bases: TGTGCCAGCTCACCAGGGTCGGCAGGGCAACAGCCCCAGCATTTT. This codes for CASSPGSAGQQPQHF.

The chain employs TRBV5-8 and TRBJ2-5; 10 bases match TRBD1. CDR1 is SGHTS, CDR2 YDEGEE, per germline. The ends lost 4 bases at V and 5 bases at J; junction bases unmatched: 5. The CDR3 totals 14 residues. For the CDR3, the DNA is TGTGCCAGCAGCACGGGACAGGGGTCCGAGACCCAGTACTTC. As protein: CASSTGQGSETQYF.

CDR3 sequence: CASSLGEQRRNYEQYF. CDR3 coding DNA: TGTGCCAGCAGCTTAGGTGAACAGCGACGAAACTACGAGCAGTACTTC. The V call is TRBV7-8, the J call TRBJ2-7; D ambiguous. The CDR3 runs to 16 residues. V gave up 1 base and J gave up 3 bases, with 16 bases separating them. Germline CDR1 reads SGHVS; CDR2 reads FQNEAQ.

The rearrangement uses TRBV9 and TRBJ1-3, with D possibly matching TRBD1 (6 bases). V shed 4 bases and J shed 0 bases, with 14 bases lying between them. Germline CDR1 is SGDLS and CDR2 is YYNGEE. The CDR3 extends over 16 amino acids. CDR3 in DNA: TGTGCCAGCAGCCCACGACAGGCCTTCTCTGGAAACACCATATATTTT. It encodes CASSPRQAFSGNTIYF.

The gene calls are TRBV27 and TRBJ2-1; D is possibly TRBD1 or TRBD2 (7 bases each). Per germline, CDR1 MNHEY and CDR2 SMNVEV (reference sequence). Trimming stripped 2 bases from V and 0 bases from J, with 14 bases between. The CDR3 is 17 amino acids. The CDR3 DNA reads as TGTGCCAGCAGTTTAAGACAGGGAGGGAGCTCCTACAATGAGCAGTTCTTC. This translates into CASSLRQGGSSYNEQFF.

The V call is TRBV30, the J call TRBJ2-1, with a weak D call TRBD2 (6 bases). CDR1 is GTSNPN and CDR2 is SVGIG in the germline V gene (reference sequence). This CDR3 is 16 amino acids long. Deletions cut 5 bases from V and 5 bases from J, with 22 bases between. CDR3 region: CAWGAAWRASHNEQFF. The DNA for the CDR3 is TGTGCCTGGGGGGCGGCATGGAGGGCCAGCCACAATGAGCAGTTCTTC.

V is TRBV7-8 and J is TRBJ1-2, with D tentatively TRBD1 (6 bases). Germline V lookup: CDR1 SGHVS, CDR2 FQNEAQ. The CDR3 length is 16 residues. Trimming pared 4 bases from V and 4 bases from J, leaving 19 bases between. The CDR3 is CASSSEGGLSSYGYTF. The CDR3 DNA reads TGTGCCAGCAGCTCGGAGGGGGGGTTAAGTAGCTATGGCTACACCTTC.

This chain joins TRBV6-6 and TRBJ2-2, with D uncertain. CDR3 length equals 13 residues. Germline CDR1 and CDR2: MNHNY and SVGAGI (reference sequence). With 4 bases removed from V and 4 bases from J, the gap between germline ends came to 7 bases. CDR3 loop: CASSSRTTGELFF. CDR3 bases: TGTGCCAGCAGTTCTAGGACCACCGGGGAGCTGTTTTTT.

The chain has TRBV28 and TRBJ2-5; D is perhaps TRBD1 (5 bases). There are 15 residues in the CDR3. CDR1 is MDHEN and CDR2 is SYDVKM in the germline V gene. Trimming stripped 5 bases from V and 5 bases from J, with 18 bases between. The CDR3, as DNA: TGTGCCAGCAGTGATACATCCAGGGCAGCCGAGACCCAGTACTTC. It translates to CASSDTSRAAETQYF.

The rearrangement joins TRBV5-1 to TRBJ2-7; 7 nucleotides agree with TRBD2. CDR3 size: 14 residues. With 0 bases clipped from V and 4 bases from J, the junction kept 4 bases outside the gene matches. CDR1 is SGHRS and CDR2 is YFSETQ in the germline V gene. CDR3 residues: CASSLGGSGYEQYF. As DNA, the CDR3 is TGCGCCAGCAGCTTGGGCGGGAGTGGGTACGAGCAGTACTTC.

V usage is TRBV6-5 and J usage is TRBJ1-1; 7 bases line up with TRBD1. The junction had 5 bases not matched to a gene; V was cut back by 5 bases and J by 5 bases. The germline gives CDR1 MNHEY, CDR2 SVGAGI. The CDR3 runs to 13 residues. This CDR3 is CASSTIQGTEAFF. The CDR3 DNA reads as TGTGCCAGCAGTACGATACAGGGGACTGAAGCTTTCTTT.

The chain's CDR3 is CASSLPWDRARSGTEAFF. CDR3 nucleotide sequence: TGCGCCAGCAGCCTCCCCTGGGACAGGGCTCGCTCGGGCACTGAAGCTTTCTTT. The genes are TRBV4-1 and TRBJ1-1; 9 positions match TRBD1. There are 18 residues in the CDR3. The junction had 16 bases not matched to a gene; V was cut back by 4 bases and J by 4 bases. CDR1 is MGHRA, CDR2 YSYEKL, per germline.

The J gene is TRBJ2-1, the V gene TRBV27; 7 nucleotides align to TRBD1. The CDR3 runs to 17 residues. Per germline, CDR1 MNHEY and CDR2 SMNVEV (reference sequence). The V gene end was trimmed by 5 bases and the J gene end by 0 bases; junction bases not matched to a gene: 10. The CDR3 nucleotides are TGTGCCAGCAGTACCAGGGACAGCTATGCCTCCTACAATGAGCAGTTCTTC. Its protein is CASSTRDSYASYNEQFF.

This chain connects TRBV6-1 to TRBJ2-3, with TRBD2 as a possible D gene (5 bases). Germline V gives CDR1 MNHNS, CDR2 SASEGT. V was cut by 10 bases and J by 6 bases, with 17 bases left in between. The CDR3 covers 13 residues. The CDR3 region is CATRVEGLDTQYF. CDR3 bases: TGTGCCACCCGGGTAGAAGGACTGGATACGCAGTATTTT.

The chain has TRBV6-6 and TRBJ2-7, with D possibly being TRBD2 (5 bases). CDR3 size: 13 residues. From germline, CDR1 is MNHNY and CDR2 SVGAGI (reference sequence). V was cut by 2 bases and J by 3 bases, with 8 bases left in between. CDR3 bases: TGTGCCAGCAGTTACCCGGGGATCTACGAGCAGTACTTC. Amino acids: CASSYPGIYEQYF.

V gene TRBV25-1 combines with J gene TRBJ1-5; no reliable D call. V was cut by 2 bases and J by 7 bases, with 9 bases left in between. The CDR3 totals 13 residues. The germline gives CDR1 MGHDK, CDR2 SYGVNS. DNA of the CDR3: TGTGCCAGCAGTGAAGCCAGTGCCCAGCCCCAGCATTTT. Translation gives CASSEASAQPQHF.

This clone occurred a few times. The V call is TRBV5-4, the J call TRBJ2-4; 9 bases fit TRBD1. This CDR3 is 14 amino acids long. The junction had 7 bases not matched to a gene; V was cut back by 4 bases and J by 8 bases. Looked up from germline, CDR1 is SGHNT and CDR2 is YYREEE (reference sequence). In nucleotides, the CDR3 is TGTGCCAGCAGCGGGGGGACAGGGAAGGACATTCAGTACTTC. It encodes CASSGGTGKDIQYF.

V is TRBV11-2 and J is TRBJ2-7; D may be TRBD2 (7 bases). The V gene lost 5 bases and the J gene lost 2 bases, with 16 bases spanning the gap. In germline, CDR1 is SGHAT, CDR2 FQNNGV. The CDR3 sequence is 15 residues long. For the CDR3, the DNA is TGTGCCAGCAGCCGGGGGGCGGGGGCAACCTACGAGCAGTACTTC. Its protein product is CASSRGAGATYEQYF.

CDR3 residues: CASRLVWDSPYEQYF. In DNA form, the CDR3 reads TGTGCCAGCAGGCTTGTGTGGGACAGCCCCTACGAGCAGTACTTC. The chain has TRBV7-2 and TRBJ2-7; 7 positions match TRBD1. The CDR3 extends over 15 amino acids. The V gene's germline CDR1 is SGHTA and CDR2 FQGNSA. Trimming took 6 bases from V and 2 from J; bases not matched to a gene: 10.

The chain is built from TRBV2 and TRBJ2-2; D unclear. This CDR3 contains 13 residues. V shed 0 bases and J shed 7 bases, with 6 bases lying between them. CDR1 SNHLY and CDR2 FYNNEI come from the germline V gene. This CDR3 is CASSEALDGELFF. The CDR3 DNA reads TGTGCCAGCAGTGAAGCGCTTGACGGGGAGCTGTTTTTT.

J is TRBJ2-2 and V is TRBV18; the match to TRBD1 covers 8 bases. J gave up 4 bases and V 8 bases, and 15 bases lay outside the gene matches. This CDR3 has 17 residues. Germline assignment: CDR1 KGHSH and CDR2 LQKENI. CDR3 nucleotides: TGTGCCAGCACCACCTCACCTTACGGACAGGGCACCGGGGAGCTGTTTTTT. Encoded protein: CASTTSPYGQGTGELFF. Variable domain in full (rest from reference TRBV18 and TRBJ2-2): NAGVMQNPRHLVRRRGQEARLRCSPMKGHSHVYWYRQLPEEGLKFMVYLQKENIIDESGMPKERFSAEFPKEGPSILRIQQVVRGDSAAYFCASTTSPYGQGTGELFFGEGSRLTVL.

The J gene is TRBJ2-1, the V gene TRBV6-5; D is unresolved. The CDR3 consists of 13 residues. With 5 bases removed from V and 4 bases from J, the gap between germline ends came to 9 bases. The V gene's germline CDR1 is MNHEY and CDR2 SVGAGI. In nucleotides, the CDR3 is TGTGCCAGCAGTGAAGACATGTACAATGAGCAGTTCTTC. Amino acids: CASSEDMYNEQFF.

V is TRBV6-5 and J is TRBJ1-2; the D is unclear. Germline loops: CDR1 MNHEY, CDR2 SVGAGI. Trimming cost V 8 bases and J 1 base, with 11 bases left between them. This CDR3 region has 13 residues. CDR3 sequence: CASHTAFNYGYTF. The DNA of the CDR3 is TGTGCCAGCCATACGGCGTTTAACTATGGCTACACCTTC.

The chain carries TRBV27 and TRBJ2-7; D is perhaps TRBD1 (5 bases). The CDR3 is made up of 14 amino acids. V shed 10 bases and J shed 4 bases, with 20 bases lying between them. Germline V gene data show CDR1 as MNHEY and CDR2 as SMNVEV (reference sequence). CDR3 DNA sequence: TGTGCCACCCCATCCGAGCAGGGCGATTACGAGCAGTACTTC. Protein sequence: CATPSEQGDYEQYF.

The V call is TRBV6-5, the J call TRBJ2-7; no clear D gene. This CDR3 region has 12 residues. The germline V gene has CDR1 MNHEY and CDR2 SVGAGI. V lost 0 bases and J 4 bases, leaving 4 bases between the germline ends. The CDR3, as DNA: TGTGCCAGCAGTTACTCCACTTACGAGCAGTACTTC. The encoded protein is CASSYSTYEQYF.